A selection of T cell receptor beta chains follows, all from one sample in a study of tumor-infiltrating lymphocytes in localized non-small cell lung cancer. The method was immunoSEQ multiplex PCR; TCRdb's version includes in-frame clones alone and lacks a portion of them. The data show 9,500 to 15,000 clones, around 79% seen once. The sequenced sample consisted of lung tumor tissue. Every receptor here comes from a human donor with non-small cell lung cancer. Both conserved end residues are part of each CDR3. The D gene is left open where the match is weak. Some rows have no size entry. The others give once, few or many, or a class for an expanded clone.

TRBJ1-4	once	-	TRBV7-2	TGTGCCAGCAGATCTAACTCCCGGGGTGAAAAACTGTTTTTT	CASRSNSRGEKLFF
TRBJ2-3	-	-	TRBV30	TGTGCCTGGAGTATGGGAGGAATGGGTACAGATACGCAGTATTTT	CAWSMGGMGTDTQYF
TRBJ2-3	few	TRBD2	TRBV30	TGTGCCTGGGCTAGCGGACTCACAGATACGCAGTATTTT	CAWASGLTDTQYF
TRBJ2-1	-	TRBD2	TRBV6-1	TGTGCCAGCAGCGCCGGGACTAGCGACTACAATGAGCAGTTCTTC	CASSAGTSDYNEQFF
TRBJ2-1	-	-	TRBV7-2	TGTGCCAGCAGCCCTTCCCAGGGTTTGGGTGAGCAGTTCTTC	CASSPSQGLGEQFF
TRBJ1-2	-	-	TRBV7-2	TGTGCCAGCAGCCCAAGGCTCTTTAACTATGGCTACACCTTC	CASSPRLFNYGYTF
TRBJ1-2	few	-	TRBV28	TGTGCCAGCAGTTACAGGGTCCTCGGCGATGGCTACACCTTC	CASSYRVLGDGYTF
TRBJ2-3	-	-	TRBV5-1	TGCGCCAGCACCTACTATACCGGGGCCTCTAGCACAGATACGCAGTATTTT	CASTYYTGASSTDTQYF
TRBJ1-3	few	-	TRBV4-1	TGCGCCAGCAGCCAAGGCACGGGATACTCTGGAAACACCATATATTTT	CASSQGTGYSGNTIYF
TRBJ2-2	-	-	TRBV7-2	TGTGCCAGCAGCGGGGAACCGAACGGGGAGCTGTTTTTT	CASSGEPNGELFF
TRBJ2-1	-	-	TRBV7-8	TGTGCCACCAAGGAGGTAGGGGGATCCTACAATGAGCAGTTCTTC	CATKEVGGSYNEQFF
TRBJ2-1	-	-	TRBV7-6	TGTGCCAGCAGTCCCTTTACGGGTAGCGGCAATGAGCAGTTCTTC	CASSPFTGSGNEQFF
TRBJ2-7	-	TRBD1	TRBV28	TGTGCCAGCAGTTTGCCCGGGACAGGGAGTTACGAGCAGTACTTC	CASSLPGTGSYEQYF
TRBJ1-3	-	-	TRBV7-6	TGTGCCAGCAGCTGGACAGCCTCTGGAAACACCATATATTTT	CASSWTASGNTIYF